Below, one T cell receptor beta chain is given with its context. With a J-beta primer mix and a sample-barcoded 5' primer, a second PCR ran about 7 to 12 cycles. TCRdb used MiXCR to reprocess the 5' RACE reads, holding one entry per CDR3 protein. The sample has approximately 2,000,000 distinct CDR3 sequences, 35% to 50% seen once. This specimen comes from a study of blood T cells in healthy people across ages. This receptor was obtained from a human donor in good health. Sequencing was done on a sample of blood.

The chain's CDR3 is CASSYRLGPQHF. CDR3 nucleotides: TGTGCCAGCAGTTACCGACTTGGGCCCCAGCATTTT. V usage is TRBV6-2 or TRBV6-3 and J usage is TRBJ1-5; no clear D. The CDR3 spans 12 residues. Germline assignment: CDR1 MNHEY and CDR2 SVGEGT. V lost 2 bases and J 9 bases, leaving 8 bases between the germline ends.